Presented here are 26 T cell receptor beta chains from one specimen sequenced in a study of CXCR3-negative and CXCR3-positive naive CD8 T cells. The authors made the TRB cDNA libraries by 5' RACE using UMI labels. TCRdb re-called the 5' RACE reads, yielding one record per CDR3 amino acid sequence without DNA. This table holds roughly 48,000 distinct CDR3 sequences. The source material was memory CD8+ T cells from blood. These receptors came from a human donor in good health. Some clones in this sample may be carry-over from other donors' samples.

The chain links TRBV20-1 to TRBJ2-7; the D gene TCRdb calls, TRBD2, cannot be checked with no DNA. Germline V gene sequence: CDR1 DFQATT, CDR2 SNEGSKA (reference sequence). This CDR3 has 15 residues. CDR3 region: CSVGGVAGWAYEQYF.

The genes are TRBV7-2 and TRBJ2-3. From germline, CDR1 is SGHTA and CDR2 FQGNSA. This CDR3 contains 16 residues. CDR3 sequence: CASSSGLAGGTDTQYF.

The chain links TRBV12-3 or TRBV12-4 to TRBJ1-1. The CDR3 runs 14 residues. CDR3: CASSLSTVNIEAFF.

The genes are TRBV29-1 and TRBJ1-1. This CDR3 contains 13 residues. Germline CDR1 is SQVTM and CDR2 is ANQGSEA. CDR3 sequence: CSVDTQTNTEAFF.

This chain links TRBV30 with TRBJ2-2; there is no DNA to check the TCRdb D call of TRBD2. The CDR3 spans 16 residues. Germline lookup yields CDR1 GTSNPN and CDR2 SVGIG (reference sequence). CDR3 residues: CAWSGLAGTNTGELCF.

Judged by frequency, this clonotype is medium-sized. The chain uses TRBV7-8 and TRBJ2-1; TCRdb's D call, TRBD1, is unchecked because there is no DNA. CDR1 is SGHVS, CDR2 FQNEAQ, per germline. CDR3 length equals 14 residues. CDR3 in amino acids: CATQDRASYNEQFF.

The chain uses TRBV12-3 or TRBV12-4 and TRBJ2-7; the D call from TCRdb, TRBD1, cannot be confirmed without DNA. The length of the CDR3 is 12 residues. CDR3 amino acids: CASRPDRYEQYF.

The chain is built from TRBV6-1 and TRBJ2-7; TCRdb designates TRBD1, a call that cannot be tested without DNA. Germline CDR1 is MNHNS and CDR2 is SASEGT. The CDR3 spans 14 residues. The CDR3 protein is CASTPGTAAYEQYF.

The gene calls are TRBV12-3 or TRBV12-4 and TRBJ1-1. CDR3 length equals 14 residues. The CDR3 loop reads CASSFGDAATEAFF.

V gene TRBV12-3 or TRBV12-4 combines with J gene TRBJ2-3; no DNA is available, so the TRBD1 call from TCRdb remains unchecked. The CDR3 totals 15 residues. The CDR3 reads CASSPHRGSTDTQYF.

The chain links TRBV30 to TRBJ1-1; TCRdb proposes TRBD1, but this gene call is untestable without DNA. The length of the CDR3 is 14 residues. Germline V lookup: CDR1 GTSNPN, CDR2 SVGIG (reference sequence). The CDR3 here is CAWNTIQGSSEAFF.

The CDR3 sequence: CASSSGQGAGTDTQYF. This sequence joins TRBV12-3 or TRBV12-4 and TRBJ2-3; TCRdb's D call of TRBD1 is untestable without DNA. The CDR3 is made up of 16 amino acids.

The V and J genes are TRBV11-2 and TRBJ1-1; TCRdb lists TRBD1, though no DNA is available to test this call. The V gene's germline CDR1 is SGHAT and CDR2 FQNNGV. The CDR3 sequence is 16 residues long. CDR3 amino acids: CASSLGTGGSDTEAFF.

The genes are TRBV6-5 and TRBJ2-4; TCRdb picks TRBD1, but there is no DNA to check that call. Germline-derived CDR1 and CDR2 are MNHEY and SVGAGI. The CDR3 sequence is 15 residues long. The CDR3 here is CASTEGQGAKNIQYF.

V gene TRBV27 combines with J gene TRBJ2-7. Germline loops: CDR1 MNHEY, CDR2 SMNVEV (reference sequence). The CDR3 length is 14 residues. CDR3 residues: CASSLYTASYEQYF.

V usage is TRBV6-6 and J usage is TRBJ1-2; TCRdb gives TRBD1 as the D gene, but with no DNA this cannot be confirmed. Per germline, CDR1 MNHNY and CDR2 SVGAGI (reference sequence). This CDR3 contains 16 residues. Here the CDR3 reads CASSSDPDRGFNGYTF.

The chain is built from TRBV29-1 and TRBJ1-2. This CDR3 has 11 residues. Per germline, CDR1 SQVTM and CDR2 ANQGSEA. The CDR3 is CSVGGSEGYTF.

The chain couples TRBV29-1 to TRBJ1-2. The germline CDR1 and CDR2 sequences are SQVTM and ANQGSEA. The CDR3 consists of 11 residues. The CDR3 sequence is CSVEGGYGYTF.

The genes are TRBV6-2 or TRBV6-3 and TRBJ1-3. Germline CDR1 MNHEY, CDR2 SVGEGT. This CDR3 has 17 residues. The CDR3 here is CASSYKIGYSSGNTIYF.

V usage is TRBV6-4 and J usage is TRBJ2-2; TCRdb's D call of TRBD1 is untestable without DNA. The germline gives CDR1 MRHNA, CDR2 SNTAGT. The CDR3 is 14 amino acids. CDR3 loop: CASRYRGDTGELFF.

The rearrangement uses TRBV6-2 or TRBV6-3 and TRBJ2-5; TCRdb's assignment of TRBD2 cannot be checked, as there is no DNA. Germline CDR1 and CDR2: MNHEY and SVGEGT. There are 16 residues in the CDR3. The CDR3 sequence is CASSYIAEGSTSTQYF.

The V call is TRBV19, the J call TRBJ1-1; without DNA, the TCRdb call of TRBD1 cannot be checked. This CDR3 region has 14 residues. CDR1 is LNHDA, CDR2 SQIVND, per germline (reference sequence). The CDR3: CASGATGANTEAFF.

CDR3: CSANDREVEAFF. The V gene is TRBV29-1, the J gene TRBJ1-1; TCRdb reports TRBD1, a call that lacks DNA to check it against. The CDR3 sequence is 12 residues long. Germline CDR1 SQVTM, CDR2 ANQGSEA.

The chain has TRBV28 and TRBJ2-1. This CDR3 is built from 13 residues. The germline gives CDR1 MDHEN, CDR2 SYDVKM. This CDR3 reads CASSFRPYNEQFF.

CDR3 sequence: CSVEEGTGYEQYF. The chain carries TRBV29-1 and TRBJ2-7; TCRdb's D gene call, TRBD2, goes unchecked for lack of DNA. CDR1 and CDR2 from the germline V gene are SQVTM and ANQGSEA. The CDR3 extends over 13 amino acids.

This CDR3 is CASSQEQSSGANVLTF. The genes are TRBV4-2 and TRBJ2-6. The CDR3 extends over 16 amino acids. Germline lookup yields CDR1 LGHNA and CDR2 YNFKEQ.